This paragraph covers one T cell receptor beta chain sequence. The specificity of this receptor is unknown. Base qualities are not at hand, and no much larger clone is one base apart. These data come from a study of tumor-infiltrating lymphocytes in primary liver carcinoma (dated by TCRdb to between 2016 and 2019). The study in broad terms: Of the five patients, three men and two women aged 30 to 69 years, four had hepatocellular carcinoma and one had combined HCC and intrahepatic cholangiocarcinoma. The five patients had tumors staged T1-T3 N0M0, with maximum diameters ranging from about 4.2 to 10 cm. Each sample produced about 3.5 to 7.13 million productive TCRbeta reads, and read depth showed no significant difference between tissue types. TCRbeta repertoire sequencing, expression microarrays and whole-exome sequencing were combined in the study across five regions of each liver tumor, with adjacent normal tissue and blood also included. TCRbeta repertoire sequencing covered 35 or so specimens from 5 patients: approximately 25 tumor regions, 5 adjacent noncancerous liver tissues and 5 peripheral blood samples. To link TCRbeta repertoire diversity to the local molecular phenotype, the approximately 24 tumor region samples were profiled with Agilent mRNA microarrays. Repertoires from technical replicates were highly reproducible, with mean shared-clone rates roughly 0.9 and correlation coefficients above 0.98.

Using a constant-region primer and ProtoScript II reverse transcriptase, TCRbeta-specific cDNA was reverse-transcribed from around 500 ng total RNA. Construction of the TCRbeta libraries relied on three nested rounds of multiplex PCR, following a slightly modified ARM-PCR procedure. The first two PCR rounds used multiplex TRBV1-TRBV30 forward primers with a Cbeta reverse primer, each for roughly 10 cycles. Sample barcodes and Illumina adapters were attached in a final 25-cycle PCR using Deep VentR polymerase. Before sequencing, amplicons of 200-500 bp were gel-purified using a QIAquick gel extraction kit. An Illumina HiSeq 2500 was used to sequence the TCRbeta amplicons, generating 250-bp paired-end reads. As for the original processing: Reads were quality-trimmed with Trimmomatic v0.33, and paired reads were merged with FLASH v1.2.11 to recover full CDR3 sequences. V, D and J germline segments were assigned to the rearranged TCRbeta sequences by MiGEC v1.2.1b. Clonotype statistics and Shannon-Wiener diversity indices were computed with VDJtools v1.0.0. Except for diversity analysis, only each sample's 250 most abundant clonotypes were used in subsequent analyses to reduce sampling bias. TCRdb trimmed public reads at Q25 via fastp, called clones via MiXCR and kept in-frame beta chains. Entries are consolidated by CDR3 protein sequence, retaining the most common genes and DNA. The V and J calls follow TCRdb's processing rather than the paper's. The sample includes around 120,000 distinct CDR3 sequences, with around 60% observed a single time. The ten largest clones represent around 8.5% of the sample.

In the germline V gene, CDR1 corresponds to MNHEY and CDR2 to SVGEGT. The CDR3 starts with the cysteine, ends with the phenylalanine, and has 16 residues. Of all the DNA, just the CDR3 is kept, 48 bases in frame from base 1. Trimming takes 9 bases off V and 1 base off J; junction bases not matched to a gene: 14. What the study reported, not specific to this receptor: Only about 8-24% of top clones were present in all five regions of a tumor, suggesting spatial heterogeneity of tumor-infiltrating T cells. Pairs of tumor regions showed greater repertoire overlap (mean approximately 35%) than tumor-adjacent pairs (roughly 17%) or tumor-blood pairs (around 15%), which is consistent with antigen-driven expansion. Because only the TCR beta chain was sequenced and unpaired alpha chains were not captured, true repertoire diversity is likely underestimated. Only 4 to 6 patients were included in the study, and the authors note that the findings should be validated in a larger study. Bulk unsorted samples precluded comparing CD4+ and CD8+ T cell repertoires. The top 250 clones accounted for a significantly greater share of the repertoire in tumors than in blood (p = 0.039).

Total RNA and DNA were co-extracted without cell sorting from roughly 20-30 mg of bulk tissue using the AllPrep DNA/RNA mini kit. Roughly 5 patients with histopathologically diagnosed primary liver carcinoma underwent surgical resection in China between 2015 and March 2016. Chronic HBV infection was present in the patients, and the patients were treatment-naive at sampling. Each tumor was sampled at five spatially separated regions: the superior, inferior, left-lateral and right-lateral poles and the tumor centre. According to histology, viable tumor cells made up more than 85% of every tumor sample. Pieces of fresh tumor and adjacent tissue were cut in half, with one half kept in RNAlater at -80 degrees C and the other half sent for histology.

What was sequenced was liver tumor tissue from sampling region 1. Read against the paper, the sample's cell subset or site label means: tumor region T1, superior pole. This receptor chain uses TRBV6-2 or TRBV6-3 and TRBJ1-1, with 7 middle bases fitting TRBD1. This receptor was identified in a woman in her sixties or seventies with primary liver carcinoma and hepatitis B virus infection. CDR3 loop: CARRRLRGQQNTEAFF. The sequenced DNA: TGTGCCAGAAGAAGATTACGGGGACAGCAGAACACTGAAGCTTTCTTT.